This is a list of T cell receptor beta chains from one sample in a study of human T cells and chemical hapten exposure. One entry per CDR3 protein, called by TCRdb with MiXCR from the RACE reads. Of around 300,000 distinct CDR3 sequences in the sample, almost 8% are singletons; the top ten hold approximately 1.2%. The sequencing used whole blood, collected in connection with sensitization to the hapten diphenylcyclopropenone (DPC). The origin of the receptors is a man aged 18 to 29 with alopecia areata. Some clones in this sample may be carry-over from other donors' samples. CDR3s include the opening cysteine and the closing phenylalanine or tryptophan. D genes are given only for firm matches. Where a row states a size, it is once, few, many or the class of an expanded clone; other rows omit it.

TRBV6-2/TRBV6-3	many	TRBJ2-5	TRBD1	CASSFQQGDAETQYF	TGTGCCAGCAGTTTCCAGCAGGGGGATGCTGAGACCCAGTACTTC
TRBV6-5	NA	TRBJ2-5	NA	CASSYNSGSETQYF	TGTGCCAGCAGTTACAATTCGGGTTCAGAGACCCAGTACTTC
TRBV7-9	many	TRBJ2-1	NA	CAWGGNEQFF	TGTGCCTGGGGAGGCAATGAGCAGTTCTTC
TRBV7-2	many	TRBJ1-1	NA	CASSLYAGPNTEAFF	TGTGCCAGCAGCTTATATGCGGGACCCAACACTGAAGCTTTCTTT
TRBV9	few	TRBJ2-3	NA	CASSVESRTDTQYF	TGTGCCAGCAGCGTAGAATCACGCACAGATACGCAGTATTTT
TRBV12-3/TRBV12-4	few	TRBJ1-1	TRBD1	CASSFGSGTGSKAFF	TGTGCCAGCAGTTTCGGTTCCGGGACAGGGAGTAAAGCTTTCTTT
TRBV7-7	few	TRBJ2-5	NA	CASSYGEQLQETQYF	TGTGCCAGCAGCTACGGCGAACAGCTCCAAGAGACCCAGTACTTC
TRBV20-1	few	TRBJ2-7	TRBD2	CSAPRTSSYEQYF	TGCAGTGCTCCTCGGACTAGCTCCTACGAGCAGTACTTC
TRBV27	few	TRBJ2-3	NA	CASSFVRDTDTQYF	TGTGCCAGCAGTTTTGTACGGGACACAGATACGCAGTATTTT
TRBV6-5	NA	TRBJ2-1	NA	CASSYSPGSNEQFF	TGTGCCAGCAGTTACTCCCCGGGGAGCAATGAGCAGTTCTTC
TRBV3-1	few	TRBJ2-5	NA	CASSRARGAETQYF	TGTGCCAGCAGTCGGGCCCGGGGGGCAGAGACCCAGTACTTC
TRBV29-1	many	TRBJ1-2	TRBD1	CSVGARGQLYGYTF	TGCAGCGTTGGTGCCCGGGGACAGCTCTATGGCTACACCTTC
TRBV7-6	many	TRBJ2-6	NA	CASSPSRRYSVLTF	TGTGCCAGCAGCCCCTCTCGACGGTATTCCGTCCTGACTTTC
TRBV2	few	TRBJ1-2	NA	CASSVDLLGVDGYTF	TGTGCCAGCAGTGTCGACTTGTTGGGTGTGGATGGCTACACCTTC
TRBV29-1	NA	TRBJ1-2	NA	CSATGRRGYTF	TGCAGCGCCACAGGGAGACGTGGCTACACCTTC
TRBV28	few	TRBJ1-3	TRBD1	CASSRAGQQTGNTIYF	TGTGCCAGCAGTCGAGCGGGACAGCAAACTGGAAACACCATATATTTT
TRBV28	many	TRBJ1-4	NA	CASSRGGGEKLFF	TGTGCCAGCAGTCGAGGGGGAGGTGAAAAACTGTTTTTT
TRBV7-2	NA	TRBJ1-2	TRBD1	CASSLDPSRRGPHYGYTF	TGTGCCAGCAGCTTAGACCCCTCACGTAGGGGGCCCCACTATGGCTACACCTTC
TRBV3-1	many	TRBJ2-5	TRBD2	CASSQEIVGSGGAQETQYF	TGTGCCAGCAGCCAAGAGATTGTAGGCAGCGGGGGGGCTCAAGAGACCCAGTACTTC
TRBV24-1	NA	TRBJ1-1	NA	CATRLGANTEAFF	TGTGCCACCAGGCTAGGGGCTAACACTGAAGCTTTCTTT
TRBV27	few	TRBJ1-6	NA	CASSLRRQTNSPLHF	TGTGCCAGCAGTTTAAGGCGGCAGACAAATTCACCCCTCCACTTT
TRBV5-6	few	TRBJ1-1	TRBD1	CASSAGTGGYWGTEAFF	TGTGCCAGCAGCGCTGGGACAGGGGGCTATTGGGGGACTGAAGCTTTCTTT
TRBV4-2	many	TRBJ2-3	NA	CASSQDLGGATDTQYF	TGTGCCAGCAGCCAAGATTTGGGGGGGGCCACAGATACGCAGTATTTT
TRBV25-1	NA	TRBJ1-2	NA	CASSGQGIGYTF	TGTGCCAGCAGTGGGCAGGGTATCGGCTACACCTTC
TRBV6-2/TRBV6-3	few	TRBJ2-7	NA	CASIESSEDEQYF	TGTGCCAGCATTGAATCTAGCGAGGACGAGCAGTACTTC
TRBV6-5	NA	TRBJ1-2	TRBD1	CASSTSNRGTNYGYTF	TGTGCCAGCAGTACCTCAAACAGGGGTACTAACTATGGCTACACCTTC
TRBV10-3	many	TRBJ2-3	NA	CAISERGSPGTQYF	TGTGCCATCAGTGAGCGAGGCTCCCCGGGGACGCAGTATTTT
TRBV27	few	TRBJ1-4	NA	CASSLNGDEKLFF	TGTGCCAGCAGTTTAAACGGCGATGAAAAACTGTTTTTT
TRBV9	once	TRBJ2-7	TRBD1	CVSSGTTGSGLWEQYF	TGTGTCAGCAGCGGAACGACAGGGTCGGGGCTATGGGAGCAGTACTTC
TRBV27	NA	TRBJ1-5	TRBD1	CASSPGTGLRLQPQHF	TGTGCCAGCAGTCCCGGGACAGGGCTCCGTCTTCAGCCCCAGCATTTT
TRBV5-1	many	TRBJ2-2	TRBD1	CASSSGQGNTGELFF	TGCGCCAGCAGCTCCGGACAGGGGAACACCGGGGAGCTGTTTTTT
TRBV27	many	TRBJ1-2	TRBD1	CASIPGQGASGYTF	TGTGCCAGCATTCCGGGACAGGGGGCATCTGGCTACACCTTC
TRBV27	many	TRBJ1-6	NA	CASSGHYNSPLHF	TGTGCCAGCAGCGGACATTATAATTCACCCCTCCACTTT
TRBV28	few	TRBJ1-5	NA	CASIQSPVSNQPQHF	TGTGCCAGCATTCAAAGTCCCGTTAGCAATCAGCCCCAGCATTTT
TRBV11-2	NA	TRBJ2-2	NA	CASSFGRATGELFF	TGTGCCAGCAGCTTCGGACGGGCCACCGGGGAGCTGTTTTTT
TRBV4-1	few	TRBJ2-3	NA	CASSPRAGSTDTQYF	TGCGCCAGCAGCCCGAGGGCGGGCAGCACAGATACGCAGTATTTT
TRBV28	many	TRBJ1-6	TRBD1	CASSPRDRRYSPLHF	TGTGCCAGCAGCCCAAGGGACAGGCGGTATTCACCCCTCCACTTT
TRBV7-9	NA	TRBJ1-5	NA	CASSLGTVRNQPQHF	TGTGCCAGCAGCTTAGGGACTGTTAGAAATCAGCCCCAGCATTTT
TRBV3-1	many	TRBJ1-1	TRBD1	CASSRTGARGGNTEAFF	TGTGCCAGCAGCCGGACAGGGGCGAGAGGGGGGAACACTGAAGCTTTCTTT
TRBV2	NA	TRBJ1-1	TRBD1	CASSPPIRGRFETEAFF	TGTGCCAGCAGTCCACCGATCAGGGGGCGCTTTGAAACTGAAGCTTTCTTT
TRBV20-1	NA	TRBJ2-3	NA	CSADRDRSTDTQYF	TGCAGTGCTGACCGGGACCGAAGCACAGATACGCAGTATTTT
TRBV19	NA	TRBJ2-1	NA	CASSMGWDSTQREQFF	TGTGCCAGTAGTATGGGATGGGACTCGACTCAGCGTGAGCAGTTCTTC
TRBV4-3	many	TRBJ1-5	NA	CASSQDWVAPGPSSGQPQHF	TGCGCCAGCAGCCAAGATTGGGTGGCGCCAGGGCCCTCGTCCGGGCAGCCCCAGCATTTT
TRBV6-2/TRBV6-3	NA	TRBJ1-5	NA	CASSYRGRDPYNQPQHF	TGTGCCAGCAGTTACAGGGGCCGCGACCCTTATAATCAGCCCCAGCATTTT
TRBV5-1	many	TRBJ1-1	NA	CASSLVGGGDTEAFF	TGCGCCAGCAGCTTGGTCGGGGGAGGAGACACTGAAGCTTTCTTT
TRBV5-5	NA	TRBJ2-2	NA	CASSFLGPTRLEPGELFF	TGTGCCAGCAGCTTTTTAGGGCCGACTAGGCTAGAACCCGGGGAGCTGTTTTTT
TRBV20-1	few	TRBJ2-7	NA	CSAYARTAYYEQYF	TGCAGTGCTTACGCCAGGACAGCATACTACGAGCAGTACTTC
TRBV28	few	TRBJ1-6	NA	CASSWPSGGSPLHF	TGTGCCAGCAGTTGGCCCTCTGGGGGTTCACCCCTCCACTTT
TRBV20-1	NA	TRBJ1-1	NA	CSIKGGNTEAFF	TGCAGTATAAAAGGGGGAAACACTGAAGCTTTCTTT